Shown below are 19 T cell receptor beta chains from a single sample sequenced in a study of spatial heterogeneity in lung cancer. General study results and limits: Counts of expanded intratumoral alpha and beta TCRs tracked tumor mutation counts.

TCRdb itself ran the 5' RACE reads through MiXCR, one entry per CDR3 protein. The data show around 13,000 distinct CDR3 sequences, 6% to 7% seen once. Sample time point: sample taken at primary tumor resection. These receptors have no known antigen. The sequencing used lung tumor tissue, collected at surgery. The receptors originated from a female donor with early-stage non-small cell lung cancer.

This clonotype was recorded many times. CDR3 sequence: CASSPGQGYGYTF. In DNA, the CDR3 is TGTGCCAGCAGCCCAGGACAAGGCTATGGCTACACCTTC. J is TRBJ1-2 and V is TRBV7-6; possibly TRBD1 for D (5 bases). The CDR3 has 13 amino acids. Between the trimmed V and J ends, which lost 5 bases and 4 bases, there was a span of 11 bases. Germline values: CDR1 SGHVS, CDR2 FNYEAQ.

Ten or more counts support this clonotype. V is TRBV7-9 and J is TRBJ2-5, with D possibly matching TRBD2 (5 bases). The CDR3 runs 14 residues. The germline gives CDR1 SEHNR, CDR2 FQNEAQ (reference sequence). Trimming cost V 5 bases and J 4 bases, with 14 bases left between them. The CDR3 sequence is CASSPPEGLETQYF. The CDR3, as DNA: TGTGCCAGCAGCCCACCCGAGGGTTTAGAGACCCAGTACTTC.

This clonotype occurred many times. The chain combines TRBV20-1 with TRBJ1-2; possibly TRBD1 for D (5 bases). The V end was cut by 1 base, the J end by 0 bases, with 12 bases between. The CDR3 loop spans 15 amino acids. CDR1 is DFQATT, CDR2 SNEGSKA, per germline (reference sequence). The CDR3 nucleotides read TGCAGTGCTAGAGTAGGTTTAGGGGCTAACTATGGCTACACCTTC. Protein sequence: CSARVGLGANYGYTF.

By sample share, this clonotype is medium-sized (0.01 to 0.1%). The chain couples TRBV7-8 to TRBJ1-1; no clear D gene. The length of the CDR3 is 14 residues. V dropped 2 bases and J dropped 1 base, with 8 bases sitting between them. CDR1 is SGHVS and CDR2 is FQNEAQ in the germline V gene. The CDR3 bases are TGTGCCAGCAGCTTAAAGCTGAAGAACACTGAAGCTTTCTTT. Its protein product is CASSLKLKNTEAFF.

This clonotype is medium-sized within its sample. V gene TRBV20-1 combines with J gene TRBJ1-4, with D perhaps matching TRBD1 (5 bases). Looked up from germline, CDR1 is DFQATT and CDR2 is SNEGSKA (reference sequence). The CDR3 totals 13 residues. V dropped 1 base and J dropped 3 bases, with 6 bases sitting between them. The CDR3 protein is CSARGTSNEKLFF. The CDR3 DNA sequence: TGCAGTGCTAGAGGGACATCTAATGAAAAACTGTTTTTT.

In its sample, this clonotype was seen many times. V and J are TRBV7-2 and TRBJ2-7; TRBD1 matches at 11 bases. The CDR3 runs to 14 residues. V gave up 5 bases and J gave up 6 bases; unmatched junction bases: 6. Looked up from germline, CDR1 is SGHTA and CDR2 is FQGNSA. The CDR3 DNA reads TGTGCCAGCAGCCGCTCCGGGACAGGGGGCGAGCAGTACTTC. This gives the protein CASSRSGTGGEQYF.

This clonotype was picked up many times. The chain is built from TRBV29-1 and TRBJ2-1; D is undetermined. CDR1 SQVTM and CDR2 ANQGSEA come from the germline V gene. V lost 2 bases and J 3 bases, leaving 11 bases between the germline ends. This CDR3 spans 14 amino acids. The CDR3, as DNA: TGCAGCGTTGAAAGACACCTAAGCTACAATGAGCAGTTCTTC. This translates into CSVERHLSYNEQFF.

The chain couples TRBV9 to TRBJ1-1; perhaps TRBD1 as D (5 bases). This CDR3 comprises 12 residues. Between the trimmed V and J ends, which lost 4 bases and 3 bases, there was a span of 7 bases. CDR1 is SGDLS and CDR2 is YYNGEE in the germline V gene. The CDR3 protein is CASSRGHTEAFF. CDR3 coding DNA: TGTGCCAGCAGCCGGGGACACACTGAAGCTTTCTTT.

This clonotype has a handful of counts. The chain links TRBV12-3 or TRBV12-4 to TRBJ2-5; D is tentatively TRBD1 or TRBD2 (5 bases each). This CDR3 has 16 amino acids. Trimming cost V 2 bases and J 5 bases, with 18 bases left between them. Here the CDR3 reads CASSLRALLGEETQYF. As DNA, the CDR3 is TGTGCCAGCAGTTTACGGGCCCTACTAGGGGAGGAGACCCAGTACTTC.

In its sample, this clonotype ranks as medium-sized. This chain connects TRBV7-9 to TRBJ1-6; the D is unclear. The CDR3 consists of 14 residues. Per germline, CDR1 SEHNR and CDR2 FQNEAQ (reference sequence). Trimming shortened V by 4 bases and J by 6 bases, and 10 bases separated the two germline ends. The DNA for the CDR3 is TGTGCCAGCAGCTCGGGCCAGGCTAATTCACCCCTCCACTTT. Amino acids: CASSSGQANSPLHF.

This clonotype has ten or more counts. V usage is TRBV6-2 or TRBV6-3 and J usage is TRBJ2-4; D gene uncertain. Germline-derived CDR1 and CDR2 are MNHEY and SVGEGT. V lost 6 bases to trimming and J lost 0 bases, with 15 bases between them. The CDR3 loop spans 16 amino acids. CDR3 loop: CASSRPRSIAKNIQYF. CDR3 bases: TGTGCCAGCAGCCGACCCCGTTCCATAGCCAAAAACATTCAGTACTTC.

This clonotype was counted at least ten times. The chain recombines TRBV5-5 with TRBJ2-5, with 10 bases matching TRBD2. The trim removed 4 bases at V and 3 bases at J, leaving 3 bases unmatched. Germline V gene lookup returns CDR1 SGHKS and CDR2 YYEKEE (reference sequence). The CDR3 is 14 residues long. This CDR3 is CASSTGLAKETQYF. DNA of the CDR3: TGTGCCAGCAGCACGGGACTAGCGAAAGAGACCCAGTACTTC. Based on the CDR3 plus reference TRBV5-5 and TRBJ2-5, the full variable domain is DAGVTQSPTHLIKTRGQQVTLRCSPISGHKSVSWYQQVLGQGPQFIFQYYEKEERGRGNFPDRFSARQFPNYSSELNVNALLLGDSALYLCASSTGLAKETQYFGPGTRLLVL.

Judged by abundance, this clonotype is medium-sized. This sequence joins TRBV5-5 and TRBJ2-6; weak D call: TRBD1 (6 bases). The CDR3 is made up of 18 amino acids. Per the germline V gene, CDR1 is SGHKS and CDR2 is YYEKEE (reference sequence). V lost 4 bases and J 1 base, leaving 18 bases between the germline ends. The CDR3 bases are TGTGCCAGCAGCCATCGGACAGTACGACAATCTGGGGCCAACGTCCTGACTTTC. Its translation: CASSHRTVRQSGANVLTF.

By its share, this clonotype is medium-sized. V usage is TRBV20-1 and J usage is TRBJ1-5; D is perhaps TRBD1 (6 bases). CDR1 is DFQATT, CDR2 SNEGSKA, per germline (reference sequence). Trimming stripped 5 bases from V and 3 bases from J, with 11 bases between. The CDR3 runs 13 residues. The CDR3 here is CSALGQINQPQHF. The CDR3 nucleotides are TGCAGTGCTCTGGGACAAATCAATCAGCCCCAGCATTTT.

The chain links TRBV28 to TRBJ1-2; D is undetermined. CDR3 length: 14 amino acids. V gave up 5 bases and J gave up 4 bases, with 14 bases separating them. Germline CDR1 reads MDHEN; CDR2 reads SYDVKM. CDR3: CASSPAGPTYGYTF. The CDR3 DNA reads TGTGCCAGCAGTCCCGCAGGCCCCACCTATGGCTACACCTTC.

Only a few counts were recorded for this clonotype. V usage is TRBV20-1 and J usage is TRBJ2-7, with 11 bases aligning to TRBD2. Germline values: CDR1 DFQATT, CDR2 SNEGSKA (reference sequence). Trimming took 0 bases from V and 1 from J; bases not matched to a gene: 8. The CDR3 sequence is 17 residues long. The CDR3 DNA reads TGCAGTGCTAGAGATTTAATAGCGGGAGGGTTTTCCTACGAGCAGTACTTC. Translating it yields CSARDLIAGGFSYEQYF.

This clonotype was counted many times. The chain uses TRBV6-1 and TRBJ1-2, with D possibly matching TRBD1 (5 bases). The CDR3 covers 15 residues. Germline CDR1 reads MNHNS; CDR2 reads SASEGT. V was pared by 4 bases and J by 4 bases, with 16 bases between. The CDR3 sequence is CASSGNRDEVYGYTF. The CDR3 nucleotides are TGTGCCAGCAGTGGGAACCGGGACGAAGTCTATGGCTACACCTTC.

The chain joins TRBV5-5 to TRBJ2-7; D is unresolved. Germline CDR1 reads SGHKS; CDR2 reads YYEKEE (reference sequence). The germline V and J ends were trimmed by 0 bases and 0 bases, with 16 bases remaining between them. The CDR3 spans 17 residues. The CDR3 nucleotides read TGTGCCAGCAGCTTGGCAAGTGGAGCGAGCGTCTCCTACGAGCAGTACTTC. It translates to CASSLASGASVSYEQYF.

This clonotype ranks as medium-sized. J is TRBJ1-5 and V is TRBV7-8, with D tentatively TRBD1 (6 bases). With 5 bases removed from V and 6 bases from J, the gap between germline ends came to 17 bases. CDR1 SGHVS and CDR2 FQNEAQ come from the germline V gene. This CDR3 has 15 residues. This CDR3 is CASSPNRGPSQPQHF. Written as DNA, the CDR3 is TGTGCCAGCAGCCCTAACCGGGGGCCTAGTCAGCCCCAGCATTTT.